The 7 T cell receptor beta chains in this list originate from one sample, sequenced in a study of shared clonotypes between healthy human individuals. The naive CD8 population came from CD45RO-negative cells selected for CCR7, without terminally differentiated effector memory CD45RA+ cells. Method: immunoSEQ multiplex PCR; TCRdb's copy keeps in-frame clones and lacks some. Of hundreds of thousands of clones detected, 90% to 97% appear once; the ten largest clones hold roughly 0.1%. The specimen was naive CD8+ T cells sorted from blood. The source of these receptors is a woman aged 25 to 39 in good health.

The chain links TRBV10-3 to TRBJ2-7; possible D gene TRBD1, 6 bases. Trimming shortened V by 2 bases and J by 7 bases, and 12 bases separated the two germline ends. CDR1 ENHRY and CDR2 SYGVKD come from the germline V gene. CDR3 size: 13 residues. CDR3 in DNA: TGTGCCATCAGTGAGACACAGGGTACGGAGCAGTACTTC. Its protein product is CAISETQGTEQYF.

The rearrangement uses TRBV4-1 and TRBJ2-1; 8 positions agree with TRBD2. The CDR3 covers 13 residues. The junction had 1 base not matched to a gene; V was cut back by 1 base and J by 8 bases. In germline, CDR1 is MGHRA, CDR2 YSYEKL. In nucleotides, the CDR3 is TGCGCCAGCAGCCAAGTGCGGGGGGATGAGCAGTTCTTC. Protein: CASSQVRGDEQFF.

This chain links TRBV27 with TRBJ1-2; TRBD1 aligns across 8 bases. CDR1 is MNHEY, CDR2 SMNVEV, per germline (reference sequence). The CDR3 has 16 residues. V gave up 6 bases and J gave up 5 bases; unmatched junction bases: 14. This CDR3 is CASSLNPGQVIYGYTF. CDR3 sequence (DNA): TGTGCCAGCAGCCTGAATCCGGGACAGGTCATTTATGGCTACACCTTC.

The J gene is TRBJ2-1, the V gene TRBV27, with TRBD2 as a possible D gene (5 bases). V was shortened by 3 bases and J by 4 bases, with 13 bases between the two germline ends. The CDR3 has 15 amino acids. CDR1 is MNHEY and CDR2 is SMNVEV in the germline V gene (reference sequence). DNA of the CDR3: TGTGCCAGCAGTTTTTCGCGGGCCCCTTACAATGAGCAGTTCTTC. Amino acids: CASSFSRAPYNEQFF.

This clone was detected once. The J gene is TRBJ1-5, the V gene TRBV27, with a tentative D call TRBD1 (6 bases). The CDR3 covers 15 residues. Between the trimmed V and J ends, which lost 6 bases and 1 base, there was a span of 13 bases. The germline V gene has CDR1 MNHEY and CDR2 SMNVEV (reference sequence). In nucleotides, the CDR3 is TGTGCCAGCAGCACCTTGACAGGAAGCAATCAGCCCCAGCATTTT. Encoded protein: CASSTLTGSNQPQHF.

CDR3 nucleotides: TGTGCCAGCAGTCCCCAAAGTGTGGGGTGGACTGAAGCTTTCTTT. It yields the protein CASSPQSVGWTEAFF. The chain recombines TRBV27 with TRBJ1-1; D uncertain. The CDR3 runs 15 residues. Trimming cost V 5 bases and J 5 bases, with 18 bases left between them. Germline assignment: CDR1 MNHEY and CDR2 SMNVEV (reference sequence).

CDR3 nucleotides: TGTGCCAGTAGTATAGTTGGGACAGGGATTGCGGATACGCAGTATTTT. Residues: CASSIVGTGIADTQYF. The genes are TRBV19 and TRBJ2-3, with 9 nucleotides matching TRBD1. Germline V gives CDR1 LNHDA, CDR2 SQIVND (reference sequence). The CDR3 spans 16 residues. V lost 1 base and J lost 6; bases outside the gene matches: 8.